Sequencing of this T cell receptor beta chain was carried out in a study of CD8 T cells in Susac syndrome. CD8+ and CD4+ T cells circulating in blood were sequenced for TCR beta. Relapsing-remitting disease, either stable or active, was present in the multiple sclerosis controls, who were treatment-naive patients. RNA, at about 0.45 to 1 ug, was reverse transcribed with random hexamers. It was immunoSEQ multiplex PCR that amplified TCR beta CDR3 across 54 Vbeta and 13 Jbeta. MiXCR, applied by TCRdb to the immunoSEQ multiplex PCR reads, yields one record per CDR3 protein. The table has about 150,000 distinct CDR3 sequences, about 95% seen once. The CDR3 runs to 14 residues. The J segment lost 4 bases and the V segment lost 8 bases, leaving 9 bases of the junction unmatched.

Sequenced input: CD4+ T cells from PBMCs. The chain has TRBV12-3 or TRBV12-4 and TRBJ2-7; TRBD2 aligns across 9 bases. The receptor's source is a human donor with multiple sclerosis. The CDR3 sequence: CASRPAGGRYEQYF. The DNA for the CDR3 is TGTGCCAGCCGGCCAGCGGGGGGCCGGTACGAGCAGTACTTC.